This entry lists 10 T cell receptor beta chains sequenced from one sample in a study of cytomegalovirus exposure and HLA in healthy donors. PCR primers comprised 60 Vbeta and 13 Jbeta primers. Data came from immunoSEQ multiplex PCR; TCRdb stores just in-frame clones and leaves some out. The data hold approximately 180,000 clones, with 60% to 80% observed a single time. Sequencing input: PBMCs. The receptor source for this set is a woman between 45 and 60 years old in good health and CMV-seropositive.

V and J are TRBV11-1 and TRBJ2-1; D is undetermined. Looked up from germline, CDR1 is SGHAT and CDR2 is FQDESV (reference sequence). V gave up 1 base and J gave up 8 bases, with 3 bases separating them. The CDR3 totals 11 residues. CDR3 in amino acids: CASSLVDEQFF. DNA for the CDR3: TGTGCCAGCAGCTTAGTAGATGAGCAGTTCTTC.

This clone was counted only a few times. The chain carries TRBV7-2 and TRBJ2-3; 11 positions agree with TRBD2. V lost 11 bases to trimming and J lost 4 bases; unmatched junction nucleotides: 5. This CDR3 comprises 13 residues. Germline V gene sequence: CDR1 SGHTA, CDR2 FQGNSA. The CDR3 bases are TGTGCCGGTAGCGGGGGGGCCTCAGATACGCAGTATTTT. Translated: CAGSGGASDTQYF.

The gene calls are TRBV7-9 and TRBJ1-1, with 7 bases lining up with TRBD1. The CDR3 loop spans 15 amino acids. V was clipped by 7 bases and J by 3 bases; unmatched bases: 11. Germline V lookup: CDR1 SEHNR, CDR2 FQNEAQ (reference sequence). Here the CDR3 DNA reads TGTGCCAGCAACCGCAGACAGGGCCGGTACACTGAAGCTTTCTTT. Translated, it gives CASNRRQGRYTEAFF.

This chain connects TRBV5-5 to TRBJ2-7, with D possibly TRBD1 on 5 matching bases. V lost 0 bases and J 3 bases, leaving 13 bases between the germline ends. Germline CDR1 and CDR2: SGHKS and YYEKEE (reference sequence). This CDR3 has 15 amino acids. The CDR3 DNA reads TGTGCCAGCAGCTTGGGGGGCGGACAAAGCTACGAGCAGTACTTC. Its translation is CASSLGGGQSYEQYF.

The chain links TRBV4-1 to TRBJ1-3, with D possibly matching TRBD1 (6 bases). The CDR3 spans 19 residues. Germline V gene data show CDR1 as MGHRA and CDR2 as YSYEKL. V dropped 5 bases and J dropped 1 base, with 24 bases sitting between them. The CDR3: CASSYGTFVRSGSGNTIYF. The CDR3 nucleotides are TGCGCCAGCAGCTATGGGACATTCGTCCGTTCAGGATCTGGAAACACCATATATTTT.

This clone was seen a single time. The CDR3 DNA reads as TGTGCCATCAGTGACCAGGAGGAGAACATTCAGTACTTC. It yields the protein CAISDQEENIQYF. This chain joins TRBV10-3 and TRBJ2-4, with a tentative D call TRBD2 (5 bases). This CDR3 is built from 13 residues. CDR1 and CDR2 from the germline V gene are ENHRY and SYGVKD. V was cut by 3 bases and J by 7 bases, with 10 bases left in between.

This clone was seen only a few times. The rearrangement uses TRBV30 and TRBJ2-6; TRBD2 is a possible D gene (5 bases). The CDR3 consists of 16 residues. Deletions cut 2 bases from V and 4 bases from J, with 15 bases between. CDR1 is GTSNPN and CDR2 is SVGIG in the germline V gene (reference sequence). Written as DNA, the CDR3 is TGTGCCTGGAGTCCCCCCAGAGGGTCGGGGGCCAACGTCCTGACTTTC. Translation gives CAWSPPRGSGANVLTF.

The chain is built from TRBV7-8 and TRBJ2-1; possibly TRBD2 for D (6 bases). CDR3 length: 16 amino acids. V was trimmed by 4 bases and J by 0 bases, leaving 13 bases between them. CDR1 and CDR2 (germline): SGHVS, FQNEAQ. This CDR3 reads CASSSQRLDSYNEQFF. The CDR3, as DNA: TGTGCCAGCAGCTCTCAAAGACTAGACTCCTACAATGAGCAGTTCTTC.

V is TRBV9 and J is TRBJ1-3; 7 nucleotides agree with TRBD1. V was clipped by 3 bases and J by 1 base; unmatched bases: 4. Germline V gene lookup returns CDR1 SGDLS and CDR2 YYNGEE. The CDR3 length is 15 residues. The CDR3 DNA follows: TGTGCCAGCAGCGCCGGACAGGCTTCTGGAAACACCATATATTTT. It encodes CASSAGQASGNTIYF.

This clone was seen a single time. V and J are TRBV4-1 and TRBJ1-6, with 7 bases lining up with TRBD1. The germline CDR1 and CDR2 sequences are MGHRA and YSYEKL. With 4 bases clipped from V and 8 bases from J, the junction kept 17 bases outside the gene matches. The CDR3 is made up of 18 amino acids. CDR3 sequence (DNA): TGCGCCAGCAGCCTAAGTTTTGCGCTTGGGACAGCTCATTCACCCCTCCACTTT. Translating it yields CASSLSFALGTAHSPLHF.